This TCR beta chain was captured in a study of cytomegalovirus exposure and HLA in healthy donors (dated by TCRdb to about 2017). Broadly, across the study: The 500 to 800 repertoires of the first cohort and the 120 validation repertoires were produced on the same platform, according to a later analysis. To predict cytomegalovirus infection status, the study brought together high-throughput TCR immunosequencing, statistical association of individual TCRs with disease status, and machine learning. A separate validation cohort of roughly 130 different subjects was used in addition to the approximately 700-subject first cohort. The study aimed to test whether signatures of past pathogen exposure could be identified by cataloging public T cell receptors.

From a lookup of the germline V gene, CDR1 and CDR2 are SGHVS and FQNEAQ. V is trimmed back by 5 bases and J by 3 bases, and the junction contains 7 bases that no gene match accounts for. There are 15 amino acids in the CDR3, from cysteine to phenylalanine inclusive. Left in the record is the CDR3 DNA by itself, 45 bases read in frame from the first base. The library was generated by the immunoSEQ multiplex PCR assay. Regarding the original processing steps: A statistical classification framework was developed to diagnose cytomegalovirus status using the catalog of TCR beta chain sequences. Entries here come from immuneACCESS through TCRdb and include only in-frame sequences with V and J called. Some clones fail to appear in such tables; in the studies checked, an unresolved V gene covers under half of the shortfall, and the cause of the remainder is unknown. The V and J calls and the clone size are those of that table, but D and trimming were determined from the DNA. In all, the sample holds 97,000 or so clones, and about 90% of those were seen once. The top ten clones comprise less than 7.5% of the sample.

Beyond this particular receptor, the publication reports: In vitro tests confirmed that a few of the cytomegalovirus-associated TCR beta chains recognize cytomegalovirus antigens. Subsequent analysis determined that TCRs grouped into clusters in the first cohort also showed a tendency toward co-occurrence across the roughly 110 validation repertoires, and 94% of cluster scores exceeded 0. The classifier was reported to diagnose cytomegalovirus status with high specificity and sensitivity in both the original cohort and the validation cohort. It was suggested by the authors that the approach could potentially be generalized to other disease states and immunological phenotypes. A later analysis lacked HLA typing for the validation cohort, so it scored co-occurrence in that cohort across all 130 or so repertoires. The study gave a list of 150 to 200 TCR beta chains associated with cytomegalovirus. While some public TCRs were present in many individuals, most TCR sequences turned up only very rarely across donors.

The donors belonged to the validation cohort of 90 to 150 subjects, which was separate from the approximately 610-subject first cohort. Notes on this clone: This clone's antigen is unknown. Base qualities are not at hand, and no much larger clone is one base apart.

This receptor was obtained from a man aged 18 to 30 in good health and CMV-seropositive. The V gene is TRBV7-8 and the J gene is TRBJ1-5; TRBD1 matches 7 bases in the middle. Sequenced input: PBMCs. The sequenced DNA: TGTGCCAGCAGCGACCGACAGGGTTCCAATCAGCCCCAGCATTTT. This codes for CASSDRQGSNQPQHF.